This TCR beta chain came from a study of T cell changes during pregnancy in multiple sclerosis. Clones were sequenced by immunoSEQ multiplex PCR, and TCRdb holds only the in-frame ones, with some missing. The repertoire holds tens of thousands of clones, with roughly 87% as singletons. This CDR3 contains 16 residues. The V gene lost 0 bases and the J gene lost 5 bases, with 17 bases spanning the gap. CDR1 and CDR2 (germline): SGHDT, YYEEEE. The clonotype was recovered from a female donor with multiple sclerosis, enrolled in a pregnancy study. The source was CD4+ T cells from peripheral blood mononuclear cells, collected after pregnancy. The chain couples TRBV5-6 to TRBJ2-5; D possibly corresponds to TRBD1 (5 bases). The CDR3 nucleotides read TGTGCCAGCAGCTTGGGGTGGGGCCGTAGGTTTGAGACCCAGTACTTC. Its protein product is CASSLGWGRRFETQYF. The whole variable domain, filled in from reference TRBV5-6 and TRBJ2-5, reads DAGVTQSPTHLIKTRGQQVTLRCSPKSGHDTVSWYQQALGQGPQFIFQYYEEEERQRGNFPDRFSGHQFPNYSSELNVNALLLGDSALYLCASSLGWGRRFETQYFGPGTRLLVL.